This T cell receptor (beta chain) was retrieved from a study of T cells in Graves' hyperthyroidism and ophthalmopathy. The germline V gene has CDR1 ENHRY and CDR2 SYGVKD. Unmatched junction bases numbered 4, after V lost 6 bases and J lost 5 bases. The CDR3 covers 13 residues. Authors of the study amplified TCR beta CDR3 regions from RNA transcripts. RT-PCR in the first round (using the HTBI primer set) targeted the TCR CDR3. TCRdb fed the multiplex PCR reads into MiXCR, producing one record per CDR3 protein. The sample carries fewer than 800,000 distinct CDR3 sequences, roughly 17% recorded once. The rearrangement uses TRBV10-3 and TRBJ2-4; 7 nucleotides match TRBD1. The sequenced sample was blood. The source of this sequence is a man aged 18 to 30 with Graves' hyperthyroidism. This CDR3 is CAIRGTEENIQYF. The CDR3 DNA follows: TGTGCCATCAGGGGGACAGAAGAAAACATTCAGTACTTC.